These 10 T cell receptor beta chains were sequenced from one sample in a study of blood T cells in healthy people across ages. Primers used in a second PCR of roughly 7 to 12 cycles were a sample-barcoded 5' primer and a J-beta primer mix. Each CDR3 protein gets one entry after TCRdb re-called the 5' RACE reads with MiXCR. Here the sample spans over a million distinct CDR3 sequences, 35% to 55% being singletons. The sequenced sample consisted of blood. The receptors derive from a woman aged 60-75 years in good health.

This clonotype was counted only a few times. V and J are TRBV29-1 and TRBJ2-5, with D possibly being TRBD1 (5 bases). The germline V and J ends were trimmed by 4 bases and 4 bases, with 10 bases remaining between them. In germline, CDR1 is SQVTM, CDR2 ANQGSEA. This CDR3 spans 12 amino acids. The CDR3 DNA reads TGCAGCGTTGTGTCCCAGGGAGAGACCCAGTACTTC. Protein: CSVVSQGETQYF.

This clonotype occurred a few times. J is TRBJ2-1 and V is TRBV20-1; D might be TRBD2 (6 bases). The germline V gene has CDR1 DFQATT and CDR2 SNEGSKA (reference sequence). The length of the CDR3 is 13 residues. The chain's CDR3 is CEAGNPSYNEQFF. The CDR3 nucleotides read TGCGAGGCGGGAAACCCCTCCTACAATGAGCAGTTCTTC.

Only one count was recorded for this clonotype. The rearrangement joins TRBV3-1 to TRBJ2-1; D is perhaps TRBD1 (5 bases). V gave up 2 bases and J gave up 10 bases, with 9 bases separating them. Looked up from germline, CDR1 is LGHDT and CDR2 is YNNKEL (reference sequence). The CDR3 totals 12 residues. In nucleotides, the CDR3 is TGTGCCAGCAGCCAATTTACAGGAGAGCAGTTCTTC. The encoded protein is CASSQFTGEQFF.

V gene TRBV5-1 combines with J gene TRBJ2-5; 7 bases are a match to TRBD1. The DNA matches TRBJ2-7 better at its end, which makes the J call doubtful. The CDR3 spans 15 residues. Per germline, CDR1 SGHRS and CDR2 YFSETQ. The CDR3 nucleotides read TGCGCCAGCAGCTTGGATGGACAGGCTGCTTACGAGCAGTACTTC. Amino acids: CASSLDGQAAYEQYF.

A few counts support this clonotype. V is TRBV29-1 and J is TRBJ2-7, with no clear D. Per the germline V gene, CDR1 is SQVTM and CDR2 is ANQGSEA. Trimming removed 0 bases at V and 3 bases at J, with 27 bases between. This CDR3 has 19 residues. This CDR3 is CSVEDANLGPSGSVYEQYF. Written as DNA, the CDR3 is TGCAGCGTTGAAGATGCGAACCTCGGGCCCTCAGGAAGCGTCTACGAGCAGTACTTC.

The rearrangement uses TRBV3-1 and TRBJ2-5; D uncertain. Germline lookup yields CDR1 LGHDT and CDR2 YNNKEL (reference sequence). Trimming removed 4 bases at V and 11 bases at J, with 14 bases between. This CDR3 is built from 12 residues. The CDR3 region is CASSLLINEQYF. As DNA, the CDR3 is TGTGCCAGCAGCCTTCTGATAAATGAGCAGTACTTC.

This clonotype was detected only a few times. The chain carries TRBV27 and TRBJ2-5; 8 bases match TRBD2. The trim removed 5 bases at V and 5 bases at J, leaving 10 bases unmatched. The CDR3 runs 15 residues. Germline values: CDR1 MNHEY, CDR2 SMNVEV (reference sequence). CDR3 sequence (DNA): TGTGCCAGCAGTCCTGTCCGGGAGGGCAGGGAGACCCAGTACTTC. Translation gives CASSPVREGRETQYF.

This chain connects TRBV5-1 to TRBJ1-1; D call uncertain. Germline V lookup: CDR1 SGHRS, CDR2 YFSETQ. V lost 4 bases and J lost 3, with 19 bases in between. CDR3 length: 16 residues. CDR3 DNA sequence: TGCGCCAGCAGCCCACGGTCAGGTGTGACCTACACTGAAGCTTTCTTT. Translation: CASSPRSGVTYTEAFF.

This clonotype was counted a few times. The chain combines TRBV12-3 or TRBV12-4 with TRBJ2-7; no definite D call. The CDR3 covers 12 residues. The germline V and J ends were trimmed by 4 bases and 5 bases, with 9 bases remaining between them. The CDR3 DNA follows: TGTGCCAGCAGTTCTGGGCCTGACGAGCAGTACTTC. Translating gives CASSSGPDEQYF.

V usage is TRBV12-3 or TRBV12-4 and J usage is TRBJ2-7; tentative D call: TRBD1 (6 bases). Trimming took 6 bases from V and 0 from J, leaving 15 bases between them. The CDR3 is made up of 15 amino acids. CDR3 residues: CASSPSDRLSYEQYF. The DNA for the CDR3 is TGTGCCAGCAGCCCCTCAGACAGGCTCTCCTACGAGCAGTACTTC.